The present TCR beta chain was sequenced within a study of control samples from healthy donors and cancer patients. Germline CDR1 is SGHKS and CDR2 is YYEKEE (reference sequence). Losses at the gene ends were 0 bases for V and 9 bases for J; bases not matched to a gene: 12. The CDR3 is 15 amino acids. The data were produced by immunoSEQ multiplex PCR, yet TCRdb's version contains in-frame clones alone and is incomplete. The repertoire holds more than 150,000 clones, with approximately 92% as singletons. The chain carries TRBV5-5 and TRBJ2-7; TRBD2 aligns across 7 bases. The sequenced sample consisted of blood. The clonotype was recovered from a man between 18 and 29 years old in good health. The CDR3 sequence: CASSLEGSGSLGQYF. The CDR3 nucleotides read TGTGCCAGCAGCTTGGAGGGTAGCGGGTCCCTGGGGCAGTACTTC.